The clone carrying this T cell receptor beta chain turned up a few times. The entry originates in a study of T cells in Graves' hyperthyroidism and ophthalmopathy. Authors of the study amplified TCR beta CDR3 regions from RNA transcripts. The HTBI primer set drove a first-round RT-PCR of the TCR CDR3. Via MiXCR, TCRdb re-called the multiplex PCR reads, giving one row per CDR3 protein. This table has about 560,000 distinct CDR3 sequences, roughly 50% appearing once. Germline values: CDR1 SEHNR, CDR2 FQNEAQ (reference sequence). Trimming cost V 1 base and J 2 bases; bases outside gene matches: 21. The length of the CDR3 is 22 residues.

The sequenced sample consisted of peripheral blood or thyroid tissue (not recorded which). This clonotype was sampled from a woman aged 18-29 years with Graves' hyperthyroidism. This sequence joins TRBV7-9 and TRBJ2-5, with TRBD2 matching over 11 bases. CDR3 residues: CASSLVALAGGSVRHRQETQYF. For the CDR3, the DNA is TGTGCCAGCAGCTTAGTCGCCTTAGCGGGAGGGAGTGTTCGGCACCGTCAAGAGACCCAGTACTTC.